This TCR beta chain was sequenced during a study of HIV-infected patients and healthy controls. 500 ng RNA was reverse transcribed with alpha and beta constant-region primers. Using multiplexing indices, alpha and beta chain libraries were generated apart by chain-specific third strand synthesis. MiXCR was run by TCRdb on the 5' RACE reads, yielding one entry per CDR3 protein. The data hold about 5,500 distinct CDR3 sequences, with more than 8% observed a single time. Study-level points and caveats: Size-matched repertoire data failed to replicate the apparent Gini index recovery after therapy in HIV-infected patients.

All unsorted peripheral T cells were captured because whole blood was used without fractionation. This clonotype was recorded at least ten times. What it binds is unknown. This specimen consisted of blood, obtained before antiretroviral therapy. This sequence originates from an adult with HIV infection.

The CDR3 protein is CASSYTGTGKGYTF. In nucleotides, the CDR3 is TGTGCCAGCAGTTACACTGGGACAGGAAAGGGCTACACCTTC. The chain uses TRBV6-6 and TRBJ1-2; TRBD1 agrees at 8 bases. Germline CDR1 reads MNHNY; CDR2 reads SVGAGI (reference sequence). Trimming at V came to 2 bases and at J to 8 bases, leaving 7 bases not matched to a gene. The CDR3 totals 14 residues.